The TCR beta chain described here comes from a study of cytomegalovirus exposure and HLA in healthy donors. Study results and caveats: Later, an analysis found that TCR clusters from the first cohort tended to co-occur in the 120 validation repertoires.

About this clone: Antigen: not known.

V dropped 3 bases and J dropped 6; count of bases not matched to a gene: 5. The germline CDR1 and CDR2 sequences are SGHAT and FQNNGV. The CDR3 loop spans 14 amino acids. A 120-subject validation cohort, separate from the approximately 670-subject first cohort, supplied the donors. This table comes from immunoSEQ multiplex PCR, and its TCRdb copy is limited to in-frame clones, with some not included. In the table there are 110,000 to 150,000 clones, about 89% of which are singletons. The source is a man between 18 and 35 years old in good health and CMV-seronegative. The rearrangement links TRBV11-2 to TRBJ1-5; TRBD1 matches 7 bases. The sequencing input was PBMCs. The CDR3 reads CASSFTGAGQPQHF. In DNA, the CDR3 is TGTGCCAGCAGCTTTACAGGGGCAGGTCAGCCCCAGCATTTT.